Each of the 6 T cell receptor beta chains below was sequenced from the same sample in a study of OX40 agonist ivuxolimab in advanced cancers. Assay used: immunoSEQ multiplex PCR; TCRdb lists only in-frame clones, some missing. Among tens of thousands of clones listed, about nine tenths were seen once. The sample consisted of CD4+ or CD8+ T cells sorted from blood, taken in a trial of the OX40 agonist ivuxolimab. All receptors derive from an adult with an advanced solid tumor such as melanoma, head and neck, liver or kidney cancer.

V usage is TRBV5-8 and J usage is TRBJ1-5; 7 nucleotides line up with TRBD1. Trimming took 4 bases from V and 4 from J; bases not matched to a gene: 11. Germline CDR1 and CDR2: SGHTS and YDEGEE. CDR3 length equals 16 residues. The chain's CDR3 is CASSAGPQGVNQPQHF. The DNA for the CDR3 is TGTGCCAGCAGCGCCGGGCCCCAGGGGGTGAATCAGCCCCAGCATTTT.

The V call is TRBV25-1, the J call TRBJ1-2; D is perhaps TRBD1 (5 bases). V lost 3 bases, J lost 6 bases, and 11 bases lay in between. CDR1 and CDR2 (germline): MGHDK, SYGVNS. The CDR3 is 13 residues long. CDR3 sequence: CASSDRERDGYTF. DNA for the CDR3: TGTGCCAGCAGTGACAGGGAGAGAGATGGCTACACCTTC.

This clone is a singleton in its sample. This sequence joins TRBV21-1 and TRBJ2-2; the table's D call, TRBD2, has no DNA check behind it. TRBV21-1 is given as a pseudogene. The CDR3 extends over 14 amino acids. The CDR3 DNA is TGTGCCAGCAGCAGGACTAGCGGGGGCGGGGAGCTGTTTTTT. Protein: CASSRTSGGGELFF.

V and J are TRBV4-2 and TRBJ1-2; possibly TRBD1 for D (6 bases). With 0 bases removed from V and 2 bases from J, the gap between germline ends came to 13 bases. Looked up from germline, CDR1 is LGHNA and CDR2 is YNFKEQ. CDR3 size: 16 residues. CDR3 DNA: TGTGCCAGCAGCCAAGACCGGGGGACACAGAACTATGGCTACACCTTC. Translating gives CASSQDRGTQNYGYTF.

V is TRBV27 and J is TRBJ2-1; 9 bases map to TRBD2. The length of the CDR3 is 15 residues. Germline V gene lookup returns CDR1 MNHEY and CDR2 SMNVEV (reference sequence). J lost 12 bases, V lost 3 bases, and 12 bases had no gene match. The CDR3 nucleotides read TGTGCCAGCAGTTTCGCGACTAGCGGCGATAGTTCGCAGTTCTTC. Protein product: CASSFATSGDSSQFF.

The gene calls are TRBV29-1 and TRBJ1-2; D call uncertain. CDR1 SQVTM and CDR2 ANQGSEA come from the germline V gene. CDR3 length: 11 residues. Trimming left V 7 bases short and J 8 bases short, with 14 bases between. As DNA, the CDR3 is TGCAGCGATCAGAGGATAGGAGGCTACACCTTC. Amino acid sequence: CSDQRIGGYTF.